This TCR beta chain is drawn from a study of T cells in Graves' hyperthyroidism and ophthalmopathy. This clonotype showed up many times. Antigen unknown. The CDR3 regions of TCR beta were amplified from RNA transcripts. HTBI primers drove first-round RT-PCR of the TCR CDR3. TCRdb called the multiplex PCR reads again in MiXCR, with one record for every CDR3 protein. The sample contains 190,000 or so distinct CDR3 sequences, about 18% of which appear only once. General study points: Blood also held most thyroid clonotypes expanded beyond 0.001.

This receptor was taken from a man aged 35 to 55 with Graves' hyperthyroidism. Sequencing was carried out using blood.

The CDR3 region is CASSIPGGRNTEAFF. In nucleotides, the CDR3 is TGTGCCAGTAGTATACCAGGGGGCCGGAACACTGAAGCTTTCTTT. The chain joins TRBV19 to TRBJ1-1; 8 bases fit TRBD1. V shed 2 bases, J shed 1 base, and the junction held 3 bases outside the gene matches. CDR3 length: 15 residues. The V gene's germline CDR1 is LNHDA and CDR2 SQIVND (reference sequence).